This passage covers 9 T cell receptor beta chains from one sample sequenced in a study of T cells expressing NK-cell markers. Reanalyzing the 5' RACE reads, TCRdb keeps one entry per CDR3 protein, without DNA. The table for this sample gives 350,000 to 450,000 distinct CDR3 sequences. The material sequenced was blood T cells: a sorted CD56 or NKG2C T cell subset, CD4+ or CD8+ T cells, or bulk PBMC T cells (not recorded which). These receptors originate from a man aged 18-75 years in good health.

V usage is TRBV7-8 and J usage is TRBJ2-5; the TCRdb call, TRBD2, lacks DNA for checking. Germline V gene data show CDR1 as SGHVS and CDR2 as FQNEAQ. The CDR3 is made up of 12 amino acids. The CDR3 sequence: CASSRTSELQYF.

CDR3 region: CASSTRQGAETQYF. The V and J genes are TRBV19 and TRBJ2-5; TCRdb indicates TRBD1, and absent DNA this call remains unverified. The CDR3 runs to 14 residues. Germline V lookup: CDR1 LNHDA, CDR2 SQIVND (reference sequence).

V usage is TRBV24-1 and J usage is TRBJ2-1. The germline V gene has CDR1 KGHDR and CDR2 SFDVKD. This CDR3 has 16 residues. CDR3 in amino acids: CATSGTGPISYNEQFF.

The chain employs TRBV6-5 and TRBJ2-1; lacking DNA, the TRBD2 call made by TCRdb goes unchecked. CDR1 and CDR2 from the germline V gene are MNHEY and SVGAGI. The CDR3 has 15 residues. The CDR3 sequence is CASSWRTSGVNEQFF.

The V gene is TRBV12-3 or TRBV12-4, the J gene TRBJ2-1; TCRdb's assignment of TRBD2 cannot be checked, as there is no DNA. The CDR3 is 16 residues long. CDR3: CASSLGGLAGANEQFF.

The V and J genes are TRBV6-5 and TRBJ1-6. CDR3 length equals 16 residues. Germline V gene lookup returns CDR1 MNHEY and CDR2 SVGAGI. The CDR3: CASSYGVLSYNSPLHF.

The CDR3 sequence: CASTPQGSGANVLTF. The chain uses TRBV5-1 and TRBJ2-6. Germline V gene sequence: CDR1 SGHRS, CDR2 YFSETQ. This CDR3 contains 15 residues.

V usage is TRBV5-1 and J usage is TRBJ2-2. This CDR3 has 12 amino acids. Germline assignment: CDR1 SGHRS and CDR2 YFSETQ. This CDR3 reads CASSLNTGELFF.

The gene calls are TRBV4-1 and TRBJ2-5. From germline, CDR1 is MGHRA and CDR2 YSYEKL. This CDR3 has 13 amino acids. The CDR3 here is CASSQDLWETQYF.